This TCR beta chain was sequenced for a study of cytomegalovirus exposure and HLA in healthy donors. The CDR3 contains 14 residues. CDR1 is GTSNPN and CDR2 is SVGIG in the germline V gene (reference sequence). Between the trimmed V and J ends, which lost 0 bases and 10 bases, there was a span of 18 bases. PCR employed 60 Vbeta and 13 Jbeta primers. Sequencing used immunoSEQ multiplex PCR; TCRdb keeps in-frame clones, though not all of them. There are 210,000 or so clones in the sample; 75% to 90% occur only once, and about 1% lies in the top ten. The sample comprised PBMCs. V gene TRBV30 combines with J gene TRBJ1-1; a possible D gene is TRBD1 (5 bases). The receptor's source is a woman under 30 in good health and CMV-seronegative. The chain's CDR3 is CAWSVVTGQKGAFF. DNA for the CDR3: TGTGCCTGGAGTGTAGTAACAGGCCAGAAGGGAGCTTTCTTT.